This T cell receptor beta chain was observed in a study of T cells after yellow fever vaccination. Study results and caveats: Reappearing after the booster were most of the clones from primary vaccination (around 96% CD4, approximately 86% CD8). Bulk-population clonotypes that are abundant could appear as contaminants in FACS-sorted repertoires.

Generation of TCR cDNA used 5'RACE template switching (which added a universal primer site and UMIs). MiXCR was run by TCRdb on the 5' RACE reads, yielding one entry per CDR3 protein. This sample has 610,000 or so distinct CDR3 sequences, with roughly an eighth found just once. Points on this clonotype: Its antigen is not identified.

V lost 4 bases and J lost 6, with 10 bases in between. The CDR3 has 13 amino acids. Germline loops: CDR1 SGHRS, CDR2 YFSETQ. The clonotype comes from a man aged 30 to 45 who received the YFV17D yellow fever vaccine. The chain combines TRBV5-1 with TRBJ2-2, with D perhaps TRBD1 (6 bases). The sample here was PBMCs, taken on the day of the yellow fever booster vaccination. The CDR3 loop is CASSVTGPGELFF. CDR3 coding DNA: TGCGCCAGCAGCGTGACAGGCCCCGGGGAGCTGTTTTTT.